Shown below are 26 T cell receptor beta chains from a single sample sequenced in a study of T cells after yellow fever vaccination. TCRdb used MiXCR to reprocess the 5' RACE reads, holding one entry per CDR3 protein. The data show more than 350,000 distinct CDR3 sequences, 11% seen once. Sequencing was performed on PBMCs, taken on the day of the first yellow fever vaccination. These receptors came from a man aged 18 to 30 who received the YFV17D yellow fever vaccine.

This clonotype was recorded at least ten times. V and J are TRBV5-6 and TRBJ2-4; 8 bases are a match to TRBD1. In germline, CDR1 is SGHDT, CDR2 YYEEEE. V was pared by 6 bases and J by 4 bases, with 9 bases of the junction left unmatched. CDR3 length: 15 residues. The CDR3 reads CASTTSTGGKNIQYF. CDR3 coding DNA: TGTGCCAGCACCACCTCAACAGGGGGGAAAAACATTCAGTACTTC. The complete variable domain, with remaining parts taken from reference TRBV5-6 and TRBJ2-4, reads DAGVTQSPTHLIKTRGQQVTLRCSPKSGHDTVSWYQQALGQGPQFIFQYYEEEERQRGNFPDRFSGHQFPNYSSELNVNALLLGDSALYLCASTTSTGGKNIQYFGAGTRLSVL.

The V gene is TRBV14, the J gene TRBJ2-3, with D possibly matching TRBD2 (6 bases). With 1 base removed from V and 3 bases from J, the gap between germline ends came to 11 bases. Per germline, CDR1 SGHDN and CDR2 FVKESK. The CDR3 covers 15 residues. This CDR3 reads CASSQGTRGTDTQYF. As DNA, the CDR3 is TGTGCCAGCAGCCAAGGAACTCGGGGGACAGATACGCAGTATTTT.

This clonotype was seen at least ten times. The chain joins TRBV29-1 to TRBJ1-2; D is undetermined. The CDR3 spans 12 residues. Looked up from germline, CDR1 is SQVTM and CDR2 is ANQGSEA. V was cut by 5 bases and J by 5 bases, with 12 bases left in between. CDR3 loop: CSVRMGVYGYTF. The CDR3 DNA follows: TGCAGCGTTAGGATGGGCGTATATGGCTACACCTTC.

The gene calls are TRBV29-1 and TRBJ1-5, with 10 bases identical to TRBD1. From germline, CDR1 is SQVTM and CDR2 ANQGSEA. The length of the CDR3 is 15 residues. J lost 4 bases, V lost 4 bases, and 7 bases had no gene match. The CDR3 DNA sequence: TGCAGCGTTGGAGGGACAGGGGCTTCTAATCAGCCCCAGCATTTT. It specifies CSVGGTGASNQPQHF.

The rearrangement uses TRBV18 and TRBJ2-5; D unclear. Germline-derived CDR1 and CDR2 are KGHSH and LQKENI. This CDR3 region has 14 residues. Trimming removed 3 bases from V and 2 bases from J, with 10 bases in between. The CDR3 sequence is CASSPQLLQETQYF. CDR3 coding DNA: TGTGCCAGCTCACCTCAGCTCCTTCAAGAGACCCAGTACTTC. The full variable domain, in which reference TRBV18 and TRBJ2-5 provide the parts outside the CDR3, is NAGVMQNPRHLVRRRGQEARLRCSPMKGHSHVYWYRQLPEEGLKFMVYLQKENIIDESGMPKERFSAEFPKEGPSILRIQQVVRGDSAAYFCASSPQLLQETQYFGPGTRLLVL.

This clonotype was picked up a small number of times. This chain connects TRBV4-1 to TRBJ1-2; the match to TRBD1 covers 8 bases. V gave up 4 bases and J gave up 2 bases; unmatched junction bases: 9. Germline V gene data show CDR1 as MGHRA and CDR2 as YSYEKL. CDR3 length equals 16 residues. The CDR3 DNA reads TGCGCCAGCAGCCGCCCAAAGGACAGGGAAAACTATGGCTACACCTTC. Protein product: CASSRPKDRENYGYTF.

The CDR3 bases are TGTGCCAGCACCATAGGGACAGGGGGGCGAGAGACCCAGTACTTC. Amino acids: CASTIGTGGRETQYF. The V gene is TRBV12-3 or TRBV12-4, the J gene TRBJ2-5, with 11 bases identical to TRBD1. Germline trimming cut 7 bases from V and 4 bases from J; bases unmatched to any gene: 8. This CDR3 is 15 amino acids long.

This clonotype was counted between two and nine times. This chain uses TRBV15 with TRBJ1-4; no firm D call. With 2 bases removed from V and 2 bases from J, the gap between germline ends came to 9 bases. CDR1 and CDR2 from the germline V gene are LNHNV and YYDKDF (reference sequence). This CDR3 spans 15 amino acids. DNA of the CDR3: TGTGCCACCAGCAGATATACGGACACTAATGAAAAACTGTTTTTT. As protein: CATSRYTDTNEKLFF.

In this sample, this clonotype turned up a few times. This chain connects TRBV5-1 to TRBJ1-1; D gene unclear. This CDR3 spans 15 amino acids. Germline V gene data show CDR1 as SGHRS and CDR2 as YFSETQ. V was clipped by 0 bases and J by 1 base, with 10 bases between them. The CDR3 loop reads CASSLARVENTEAFF. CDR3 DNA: TGCGCCAGCAGCTTGGCCCGGGTCGAGAACACTGAAGCTTTCTTT.

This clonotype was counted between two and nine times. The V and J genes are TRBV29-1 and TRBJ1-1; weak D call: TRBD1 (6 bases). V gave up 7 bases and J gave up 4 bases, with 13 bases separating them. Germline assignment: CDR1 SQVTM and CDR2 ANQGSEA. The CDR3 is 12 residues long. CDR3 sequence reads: CSARTGPTEAFF. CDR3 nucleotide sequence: TGCAGCGCCAGAACAGGGCCCACTGAAGCTTTCTTT.

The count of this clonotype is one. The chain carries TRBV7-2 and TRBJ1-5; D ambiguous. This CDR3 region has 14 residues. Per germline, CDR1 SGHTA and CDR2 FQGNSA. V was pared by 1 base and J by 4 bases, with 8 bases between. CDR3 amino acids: CASSLDGLNQPQHF. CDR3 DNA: TGTGCCAGCAGCTTAGACGGACTGAATCAGCCCCAGCATTTT.

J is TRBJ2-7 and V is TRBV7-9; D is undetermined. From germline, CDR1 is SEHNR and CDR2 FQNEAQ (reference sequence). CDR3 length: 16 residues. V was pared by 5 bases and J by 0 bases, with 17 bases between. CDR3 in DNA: TGTGCCAGCAGCCCCCGAACCGGGTTCGACTCCTACGAGCAGTACTTC. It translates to CASSPRTGFDSYEQYF.

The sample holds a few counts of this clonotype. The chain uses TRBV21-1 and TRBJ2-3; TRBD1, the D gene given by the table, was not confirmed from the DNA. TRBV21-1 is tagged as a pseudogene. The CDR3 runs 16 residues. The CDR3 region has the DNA TGTGCCAGCCCAAGGGACGGGGGGGGGCGCACAGATACGCAGTATTTT. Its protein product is CASPRDGGGRTDTQYF.

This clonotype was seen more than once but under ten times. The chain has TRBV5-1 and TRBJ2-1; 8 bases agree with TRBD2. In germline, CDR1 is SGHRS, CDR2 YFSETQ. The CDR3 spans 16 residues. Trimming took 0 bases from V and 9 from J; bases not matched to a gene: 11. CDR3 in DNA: TGCGCCAGCAGCTTGGCGCAGGGACTAGTAGGCAGTGAGCAGTTCTTC. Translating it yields CASSLAQGLVGSEQFF.

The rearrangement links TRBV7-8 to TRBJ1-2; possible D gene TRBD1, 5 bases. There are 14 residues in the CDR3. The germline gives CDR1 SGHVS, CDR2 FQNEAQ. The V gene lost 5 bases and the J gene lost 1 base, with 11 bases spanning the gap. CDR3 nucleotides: TGTGCCAGCAGCGCGTGGGACGGTAACTATGGCTACACCTTC. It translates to CASSAWDGNYGYTF.

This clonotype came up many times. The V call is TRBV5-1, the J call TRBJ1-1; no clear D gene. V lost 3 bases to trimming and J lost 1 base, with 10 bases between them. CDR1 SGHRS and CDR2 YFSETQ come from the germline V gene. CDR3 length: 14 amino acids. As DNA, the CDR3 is TGCGCCAGCAGCTCGGCGGCATCGAACACTGAAGCTTTCTTT. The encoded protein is CASSSAASNTEAFF.

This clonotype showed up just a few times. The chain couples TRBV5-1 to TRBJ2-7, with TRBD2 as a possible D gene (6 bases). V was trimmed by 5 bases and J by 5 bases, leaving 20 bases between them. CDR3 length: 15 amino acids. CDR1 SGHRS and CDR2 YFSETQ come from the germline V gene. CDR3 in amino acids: CASRATVVGLDEQYF. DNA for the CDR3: TGCGCCAGCAGGGCGACAGTGGTGGGACTCGACGAGCAGTACTTC.

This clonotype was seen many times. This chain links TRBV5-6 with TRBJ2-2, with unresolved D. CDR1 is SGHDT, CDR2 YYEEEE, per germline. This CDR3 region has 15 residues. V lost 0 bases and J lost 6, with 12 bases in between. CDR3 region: CASSLAILGPGELFF. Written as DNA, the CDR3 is TGTGCCAGCAGCTTGGCCATTCTGGGTCCCGGGGAGCTGTTTTTT.

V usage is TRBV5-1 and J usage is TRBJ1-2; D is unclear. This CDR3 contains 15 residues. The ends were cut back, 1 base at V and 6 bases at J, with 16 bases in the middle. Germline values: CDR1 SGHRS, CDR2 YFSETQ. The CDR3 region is CASSLYSRGADGYTF. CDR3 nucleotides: TGCGCCAGCAGCTTGTATTCCCGGGGAGCCGATGGCTACACCTTC.

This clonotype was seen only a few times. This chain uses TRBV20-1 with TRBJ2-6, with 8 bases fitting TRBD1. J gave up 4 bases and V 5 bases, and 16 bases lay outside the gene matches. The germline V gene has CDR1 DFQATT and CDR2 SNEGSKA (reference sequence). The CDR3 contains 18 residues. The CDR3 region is CSALNLPGGGSGANVLTF. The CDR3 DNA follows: TGCAGTGCTCTAAACCTCCCAGGGGGCGGGTCAGGGGCCAACGTCCTGACTTTC.

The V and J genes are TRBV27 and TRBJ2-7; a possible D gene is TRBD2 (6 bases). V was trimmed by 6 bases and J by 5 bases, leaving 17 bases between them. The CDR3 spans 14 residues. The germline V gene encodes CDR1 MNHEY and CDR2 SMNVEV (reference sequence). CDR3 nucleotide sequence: TGTGCCAGCAGCTCTGGAGGGCGCTGGCACGAGCAGTACTTC. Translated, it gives CASSSGGRWHEQYF.

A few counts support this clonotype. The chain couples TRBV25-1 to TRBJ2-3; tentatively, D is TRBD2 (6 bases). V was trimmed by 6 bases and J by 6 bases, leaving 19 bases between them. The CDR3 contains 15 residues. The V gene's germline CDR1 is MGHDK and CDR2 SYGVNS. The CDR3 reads CASSRLGQQRDTQYF. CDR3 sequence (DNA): TGTGCCAGCAGCAGACTAGGGCAGCAAAGGGATACGCAGTATTTT.

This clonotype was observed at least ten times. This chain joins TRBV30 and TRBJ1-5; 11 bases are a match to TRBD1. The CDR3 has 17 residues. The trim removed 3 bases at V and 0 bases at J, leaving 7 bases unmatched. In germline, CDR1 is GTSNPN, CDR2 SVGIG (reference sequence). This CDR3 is CAWSRGTGGYSNQPQHF. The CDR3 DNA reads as TGTGCCTGGAGCCGCGGGACAGGGGGATATAGCAATCAGCCCCAGCATTTT.

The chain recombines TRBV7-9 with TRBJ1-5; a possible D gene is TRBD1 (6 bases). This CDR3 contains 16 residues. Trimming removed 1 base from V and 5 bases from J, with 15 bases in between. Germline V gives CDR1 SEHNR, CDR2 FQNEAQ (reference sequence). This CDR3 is CASSLGVSGADQPQHF. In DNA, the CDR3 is TGTGCCAGCAGCTTAGGAGTTTCGGGGGCGGATCAGCCCCAGCATTTT.

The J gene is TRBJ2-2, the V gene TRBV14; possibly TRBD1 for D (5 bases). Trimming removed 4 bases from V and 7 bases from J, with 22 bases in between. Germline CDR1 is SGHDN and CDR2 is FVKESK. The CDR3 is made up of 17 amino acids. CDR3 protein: CASSRGGRRGSDGELFF. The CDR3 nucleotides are TGTGCCAGCAGCCGAGGCGGCAGAAGGGGCTCGGACGGGGAGCTGTTTTTT.

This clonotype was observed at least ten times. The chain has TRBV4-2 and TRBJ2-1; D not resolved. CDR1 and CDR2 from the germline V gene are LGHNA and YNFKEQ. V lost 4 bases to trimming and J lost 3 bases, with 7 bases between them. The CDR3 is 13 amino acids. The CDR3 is CASSPENYNEQFF. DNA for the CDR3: TGTGCCAGCAGCCCCGAGAACTACAATGAGCAGTTCTTC.